A single sample is the source of the 24 T cell receptor beta chains below, sequenced in a study of T cell responses to AZD1222 COVID-19 vaccine. Produced via immunoSEQ multiplex PCR; TCRdb's table is partial and in-frame only. The sample includes 250,000 to 300,000 clones, almost 95% of them seen just once. The sequenced sample was peripheral blood, obtained 28 days after the second AZD1222 dose. Receptor source: an adult who received the AZD1222 COVID-19 vaccine.

Comments on this clone: Germline and junction disagree at one end, which may indicate a read error. This chain's CDR3 is CASSLQRLYAQYF. The CDR3 nucleotides read TGTGCCAGCAGTTTACAGCGGCTCTACGCGCAGTACTTC. The chain uses TRBV28 and TRBJ2-7; tentative D call: TRBD2 (5 bases). This CDR3 comprises 13 residues. Looked up from germline, CDR1 is MDHEN and CDR2 is SYDVKM.

This chain links TRBV30 with TRBJ1-5, with 10 bases matching TRBD1. CDR1 is GTSNPN, CDR2 SVGIG, per germline (reference sequence). The CDR3 spans 15 residues. V dropped 2 bases and J dropped 3; count of bases not matched to a gene: 4. In DNA, the CDR3 is TGTGCCTGGAGTCGCGGACAGGGGGACAATCAGCCCCAGCATTTT. This gives the protein CAWSRGQGDNQPQHF.

The chain uses TRBV18 and TRBJ1-4, with a tentative D call TRBD1 (5 bases). The CDR3 totals 15 residues. CDR1 and CDR2 (germline): KGHSH, LQKENI. The V end was cut by 1 base, the J end by 3 bases, with 9 bases between. The CDR3 loop reads CASSPQGTPNEKLFF. The CDR3, as DNA: TGTGCCAGCTCACCACAAGGGACGCCTAATGAAAAACTGTTTTTT.

The V call is TRBV11-2, the J call TRBJ2-1; D could derive from TRBD1 or TRBD2 (6 bases each). Germline V gene sequence: CDR1 SGHAT, CDR2 FQNNGV. Trimming removed 5 bases at V and 8 bases at J, with 19 bases between. The CDR3 consists of 15 residues. CDR3 DNA sequence: TGTGCCAGCAGCCCCCTGAGGGGGGCTGGCGATGAGCAGTTCTTC. This translates into CASSPLRGAGDEQFF.

This rearrangement joins TRBV7-8 to TRBJ2-7, with 7 bases aligning to TRBD2. CDR1 and CDR2 from the germline V gene are SGHVS and FQNEAQ. The CDR3 consists of 18 residues. V lost 5 bases to trimming and J lost 6 bases; unmatched junction nucleotides: 22. As DNA, the CDR3 is TGTGCCAGCAGCCCTCGTAGGGTTGGGCGGGAGAGAAAGGGCGAGCAGTACTTC. Translating gives CASSPRRVGRERKGEQYF.

This chain joins TRBV2 and TRBJ1-5; no reliable D call. This CDR3 has 14 residues. V lost 2 bases to trimming and J lost 5 bases, with 10 bases between them. Germline CDR1 SNHLY, CDR2 FYNNEI. CDR3: CASSERAGYQPQHF. CDR3 in DNA: TGTGCCAGCAGTGAAAGGGCAGGTTATCAGCCCCAGCATTTT.

The genes are TRBV7-6 and TRBJ1-1; D may be TRBD1 (6 bases). The CDR3 totals 14 residues. Trimming took off 5 bases at V and 2 bases at J, with 12 bases between the two ends. Germline CDR1 and CDR2: SGHVS and FNYEAQ. DNA for the CDR3: TGTGCCAGCAGCCCCCGGACAGTTAACACTGAAGCTTTCTTT. Its translation is CASSPRTVNTEAFF.

In nucleotides, the CDR3 is TGTGCCAGCAGTTACTCGGGTAGCATCGGAGAGACCCAGTACTTC. This gives the protein CASSYSGSIGETQYF. This rearrangement joins TRBV6-2 or TRBV6-3 to TRBJ2-5; no firm D call. Germline CDR1 and CDR2: MNHEY and SVGEGT. Trimming took 0 bases from V and 4 from J, leaving 12 bases between them. The CDR3 totals 15 residues.

V usage is TRBV9 and J usage is TRBJ2-1; 14 nucleotides line up with TRBD2. J gave up 12 bases and V 2 bases, and 4 bases lay outside the gene matches. This CDR3 region has 14 residues. Germline CDR1 and CDR2: SGDLS and YYNGEE. CDR3 region: CASSVTSGGASQFF. For the CDR3, the DNA is TGTGCCAGCAGCGTGACTAGCGGGGGGGCCTCGCAGTTCTTC. Complete variable domain (other parts from reference TRBV9 and TRBJ2-1): DSGVTQTPKHLITATGQRVTLRCSPRSGDLSVYWYQQSLDQGLQFLIQYYNGEERAKGNILERFSAQQFPDLHSELNLSSLELGDSALYFCASSVTSGGASQFFGPGTRLTVL.

The chain couples TRBV12-3 or TRBV12-4 to TRBJ1-3, with D unresolved. V dropped 3 bases and J dropped 4 bases, with 4 bases sitting between them. The CDR3 is 12 residues long. Here the CDR3 reads CASSLSGNTIYF. The DNA for the CDR3 is TGTGCCAGCAGTTTGAGCGGAAACACCATATATTTT.

The chain is built from TRBV9 and TRBJ2-1; 11 nucleotides agree with TRBD2. In germline, CDR1 is SGDLS, CDR2 YYNGEE. With 2 bases clipped from V and 6 bases from J, the junction kept 1 base outside the gene matches. The CDR3 contains 14 residues. The CDR3 nucleotides read TGTGCCAGCAGCGTGGGGACTAGCGGCAATGAGCAGTTCTTC. Encoded protein: CASSVGTSGNEQFF.

This clone was detected only a few times. J is TRBJ2-7 and V is TRBV7-3; unclear D gene. Per germline, CDR1 SGHTA and CDR2 FQGTGA. The CDR3 spans 12 residues. The V end lost 11 bases, the J end lost 4 bases, and 15 bases lay between the germline ends. CDR3 region: CARRFLGYEQYF. CDR3 bases: TGTGCCCGAAGGTTCTTGGGTTACGAGCAGTACTTC.

This sequence joins TRBV5-1 and TRBJ1-4, with unresolved D. Between the trimmed V and J ends, which lost 5 bases and 4 bases, there was a span of 15 bases. Germline CDR1 reads SGHRS; CDR2 reads YFSETQ. This CDR3 is 15 amino acids long. The CDR3 DNA follows: TGCGCCAGCAGTTCCCTTGGGCCTTTTAATGAAAAACTGTTTTTT. This sequence encodes CASSSLGPFNEKLFF.

The chain combines TRBV7-2 with TRBJ1-2; possibly TRBD1 for D (5 bases). Germline CDR1 reads SGHTA; CDR2 reads FQGNSA. Trimming stripped 5 bases from V and 0 bases from J, with 16 bases between. This CDR3 region has 16 residues. The CDR3, as DNA: TGTGCCAGCAGCCTCGCCAGGGCTCGAGCTAACTATGGCTACACCTTC. Amino acids: CASSLARARANYGYTF.

The table lists this clone with a count of one. The V gene is TRBV7-2, the J gene TRBJ1-2; no firm D call. Trimming shortened V by 0 bases and J by 4 bases, and 12 bases separated the two germline ends. This CDR3 has 15 residues. CDR1 SGHTA and CDR2 FQGNSA come from the germline V gene. This CDR3 is CASSLARGGSYGYTF. The CDR3 nucleotides read TGTGCCAGCAGCTTAGCGCGGGGAGGCAGCTATGGCTACACCTTC.

The chain couples TRBV5-1 to TRBJ1-1; D remains unclear. CDR1 SGHRS and CDR2 YFSETQ come from the germline V gene. The CDR3 consists of 17 residues. The ends were cut back, 5 bases at V and 0 bases at J, with 20 bases in the middle. CDR3 bases: TGCGCCAGCAGTTTTTGGAGGGCAACCAAGATGAACACTGAAGCTTTCTTT. Protein product: CASSFWRATKMNTEAFF.

The chain carries TRBV11-2 and TRBJ2-2; TRBD2 matches at 9 bases. The CDR3 loop spans 19 amino acids. Losses at the gene ends were 2 bases for V and 4 bases for J; bases not matched to a gene: 14. In germline, CDR1 is SGHAT, CDR2 FQNNGV. DNA of the CDR3: TGTGCCAGCAGCTTATTTTCTACGTCACTAGCGGGTTCCACCGGGGAGCTGTTTTTT. Its protein is CASSLFSTSLAGSTGELFF.

The chain carries TRBV2 and TRBJ2-5; D remains unclear. The CDR3 runs 15 residues. Trimming shortened V by 8 bases and J by 2 bases, and 18 bases separated the two germline ends. Germline-derived CDR1 and CDR2 are SNHLY and FYNNEI. The CDR3 is CASVQGYPIQETQYF. The CDR3 DNA sequence: TGTGCCAGCGTACAAGGGTACCCGATTCAAGAGACCCAGTACTTC.

The rearrangement joins TRBV28 to TRBJ1-6; 8 nucleotides match TRBD1. Germline CDR1 reads MDHEN; CDR2 reads SYDVKM. This CDR3 comprises 15 residues. Trimming removed 9 bases from V and 4 bases from J; junction bases left unmatched: 8. CDR3 residues: CASRQGNGYNSPLHF. The CDR3 coding sequence is TGTGCCAGTAGACAGGGGAACGGTTATAATTCACCCCTCCACTTT.

The genes are TRBV5-1 and TRBJ2-2, with TRBD1 matching 7 bases. CDR3 length equals 15 residues. Germline CDR1 is SGHRS and CDR2 is YFSETQ. The trim removed 5 bases at V and 1 base at J, leaving 5 bases unmatched. This CDR3 is CASRLRTGNTGELFF. The CDR3 bases are TGCGCCAGCAGGCTAAGGACAGGGAACACCGGGGAGCTGTTTTTT.

About this clone: Other DNA sequences of this sample code for an identical CDR3. The chain combines TRBV7-9 with TRBJ2-2; possibly TRBD2 for D (6 bases). This CDR3 is built from 13 residues. CDR1 SEHNR and CDR2 FQNEAQ come from the germline V gene (reference sequence). V was cut by 3 bases and J by 5 bases, with 7 bases left in between. The CDR3 region has the DNA TGTGCCAGCAGCTTGGGGGGAACCGGGGAGCTGTTTTTT. Translation: CASSLGGTGELFF.

This clone was seen once. This chain connects TRBV5-1 to TRBJ2-3; 12 nucleotides match TRBD2. Germline loops: CDR1 SGHRS, CDR2 YFSETQ. CDR3 length: 18 residues. Unmatched junction bases numbered 8, after V lost 0 bases and J lost 3 bases. In DNA form, the CDR3 reads TGCGCCAGCAGCTTGGAACTTCTAGCGGGAGGGAGTACAGATACGCAGTATTTT. Protein product: CASSLELLAGGSTDTQYF.

CDR3 amino acids: CASSVAGEQYF. The CDR3 DNA sequence: TGTGCCAGCAGCGTCGCGGGGGAGCAGTACTTC. This chain connects TRBV6-1 to TRBJ2-7; D might be TRBD2 (6 bases). The germline gives CDR1 MNHNS, CDR2 SASEGT. Trimming cost V 6 bases and J 7 bases, with 10 bases left between them. The CDR3 covers 11 residues.

The chain combines TRBV3-1 (or the pseudogene TRBV3-2) with TRBJ2-7, with 7 bases fitting TRBD2. Germline V gives CDR1 LGHDT, CDR2 YNNKEL (reference sequence). Trimming at V came to 4 bases and at J to 2 bases, leaving 5 bases not matched to a gene. The CDR3 consists of 14 residues. CDR3 region: CASSLGLVPYEQYF. The CDR3 nucleotides are TGTGCCAGCAGCCTCGGACTAGTCCCCTACGAGCAGTACTTC.